These T cell receptor beta chains were read from a single sample in a study of blood T cell repertoires in COVID-19. Produced via immunoSEQ multiplex PCR; TCRdb's table is partial and in-frame only. The repertoire holds about 180,000 clones, with approximately 90% as singletons. The sample comprised peripheral blood. The receptors here all came from a woman aged 25 to 39 with active or convalescent COVID-19. CDR3s include the opening cysteine and the closing phenylalanine or tryptophan. Fields, in order: V gene, J gene, clone size, CDR3 length, D gene, CDR3 protein, CDR3 DNA. D genes are given only for firm matches. Clone size is given for some rows only: seen once, a few or many times, or a class if the clone is expanded.

v_gene: TRBV15; j_gene: TRBJ2-5; abundance: .; len: 15; d_gene: .; CDR3aa: CATSRDRSAGETQYF; CDR3nt: TGTGCCACCAGCAGAGATCGGAGTGCTGGGGAGACCCAGTACTTC
v_gene: TRBV11-2; j_gene: TRBJ2-3; abundance: medium-sized; len: 18; d_gene: .; CDR3aa: CASSLPNEDYRRTDTQYF; CDR3nt: TGTGCCAGCAGCTTACCCAATGAGGACTACCGGCGCACAGATACGCAGTATTTT
v_gene: TRBV11-3; j_gene: TRBJ1-1; abundance: .; len: 14; d_gene: .; CDR3aa: CASSFLETHTEAFF; CDR3nt: TGTGCCAGCAGCTTTTTGGAGACCCACACTGAAGCTTTCTTT
v_gene: TRBV11-2; j_gene: TRBJ2-7; abundance: .; len: 14; d_gene: TRBD1; CDR3aa: CASSGGQGTYEQYF; CDR3nt: TGTGCCAGCAGCGGAGGACAGGGGACCTACGAGCAGTACTTC
v_gene: TRBV7-2; j_gene: TRBJ2-4; abundance: .; len: 14; d_gene: TRBD2; CDR3aa: CASTPGGGANIQYF; CDR3nt: TGTGCCAGCACCCCCGGCGGGGGAGCAAACATTCAGTACTTC
v_gene: TRBV12-3/TRBV12-4; j_gene: TRBJ2-3; abundance: .; len: 13; d_gene: .; CDR3aa: CASSSSLTDTQYF; CDR3nt: TGTGCCAGCAGTTCCTCTCTCACAGATACGCAGTATTTT
v_gene: TRBV11-2; j_gene: TRBJ2-1; abundance: .; len: 15; d_gene: .; CDR3aa: CASSLLFLGAPEQFF; CDR3nt: TGTGCCAGCAGCTTACTCTTCTTAGGGGCTCCGGAGCAGTTCTTC
v_gene: TRBV19; j_gene: TRBJ2-7; abundance: .; len: 15; d_gene: .; CDR3aa: CASSMIQGPSYEQYF; CDR3nt: TGTGCCAGTAGTATGATACAGGGCCCGTCCTACGAGCAGTACTTC
v_gene: TRBV15; j_gene: TRBJ2-3; abundance: .; len: 16; d_gene: TRBD2; CDR3aa: CATSRRLAGGGYTQYF; CDR3nt: TGTGCCACCAGCCGCAGACTAGCGGGAGGAGGATATACGCAGTATTTT
v_gene: TRBV9; j_gene: TRBJ1-3; abundance: .; len: 14; d_gene: .; CDR3aa: CASSVLDSGNTIYF; CDR3nt: TGTGCCAGCAGCGTATTGGACTCGGGAAACACCATATATTTT
v_gene: TRBV5-1; j_gene: TRBJ1-1; abundance: .; len: 12; d_gene: .; CDR3aa: CASSGEGMEAFF; CDR3nt: TGCGCCAGCAGTGGGGAGGGAATGGAAGCTTTCTTT
v_gene: TRBV7-9; j_gene: TRBJ2-1; abundance: .; len: 12; d_gene: TRBD2; CDR3aa: CASSLGGTSEFF; CDR3nt: TGTGCCAGCAGCTTAGGAGGGACTAGCGAATTCTTC
v_gene: TRBV4-1; j_gene: TRBJ1-2; abundance: .; len: 16; d_gene: TRBD1; CDR3aa: CASSQDRGTGNGGYTF; CDR3nt: TGCGCCAGCAGCCAAGATCGAGGGACAGGGAACGGTGGCTACACCTTC
v_gene: TRBV6-1; j_gene: TRBJ2-5; abundance: .; len: 16; d_gene: .; CDR3aa: CASSEFVRGSQETQYF; CDR3nt: TGTGCCAGCAGTGAGTTCGTACGGGGATCGCAAGAGACCCAGTACTTC
v_gene: TRBV24-1; j_gene: TRBJ2-1; abundance: .; len: 16; d_gene: .; CDR3aa: CATSVRPLSSYNEQFF; CDR3nt: TGTGCCACCAGTGTGCGTCCGTTAAGCTCCTACAATGAGCAGTTCTTC
v_gene: TRBV29-1; j_gene: TRBJ1-2; abundance: .; len: 15; d_gene: TRBD1; CDR3aa: CSAKFGTVSVYGYTF; CDR3nt: TGCAGCGCGAAATTTGGGACAGTTAGCGTCTATGGCTACACCTTC
v_gene: TRBV25-1; j_gene: TRBJ1-1; abundance: .; len: 14; d_gene: TRBD1; CDR3aa: CASTPTGMNTEAFF; CDR3nt: TGTGCCAGCACCCCGACAGGGATGAACACTGAAGCTTTCTTT
v_gene: TRBV6-5; j_gene: TRBJ1-1; abundance: once; len: 15; d_gene: TRBD1; CDR3aa: CASRGAGGADTEAFF; CDR3nt: TGTGCCAGCAGGGGAGCAGGGGGCGCGGACACTGAAGCTTTCTTT
v_gene: TRBV18; j_gene: TRBJ1-1; abundance: .; len: 14; d_gene: .; CDR3aa: CASSSNPFGTEAFF; CDR3nt: TGTGCCAGCTCATCAAACCCTTTCGGGACTGAGGCTTTCTTT
v_gene: TRBV28; j_gene: TRBJ2-7; abundance: .; len: 16; d_gene: .; CDR3aa: CASSLWGSPGSYEQYF; CDR3nt: TGTGCCAGCAGTTTATGGGGCTCGCCAGGCTCCTACGAGCAGTACTTC
v_gene: TRBV7-6; j_gene: TRBJ1-2; abundance: .; len: 13; d_gene: .; CDR3aa: CASSQDSNYGYTF; CDR3nt: TGTGCCAGCAGCCAAGACAGTAACTATGGCTACACCTTC
v_gene: TRBV29-1; j_gene: TRBJ2-2; abundance: .; len: 15; d_gene: TRBD2; CDR3aa: CSARGLESITGELFF; CDR3nt: TGCAGCGCTAGGGGACTAGAAAGTATAACCGGGGAGCTGTTTTTT
v_gene: TRBV5-1; j_gene: TRBJ2-7; abundance: .; len: 12; d_gene: .; CDR3aa: CASSSQGFEQYF; CDR3nt: TGCGCCAGCAGCTCCCAGGGATTCGAGCAGTACTTC
v_gene: TRBV24-1; j_gene: TRBJ2-1; abundance: .; len: 14; d_gene: .; CDR3aa: CATSDPRGGNEQFF; CDR3nt: TGTGCCACCAGTGATCCAAGAGGGGGTAATGAGCAGTTCTTC
v_gene: TRBV9; j_gene: TRBJ1-5; abundance: .; len: 16; d_gene: .; CDR3aa: CASSPEGGASNQPQHF; CDR3nt: TGTGCCAGCAGCCCCGAAGGGGGGGCTAGCAATCAGCCCCAGCATTTT
v_gene: TRBV11-3; j_gene: TRBJ2-7; abundance: .; len: 13; d_gene: .; CDR3aa: CASSPHSSYEQYF; CDR3nt: TGTGCCAGCAGCCCCCACAGCTCCTACGAGCAGTACTTC
v_gene: TRBV27; j_gene: TRBJ2-7; abundance: .; len: 14; d_gene: TRBD2; CDR3aa: CASIAAGTNYEQYF; CDR3nt: TGTGCCAGCATTGCTGCCGGGACTAACTACGAGCAGTACTTC
v_gene: TRBV2; j_gene: TRBJ2-7; abundance: .; len: 12; d_gene: .; CDR3aa: CASSNTRYEQYF; CDR3nt: TGTGCCAGCAGTAACACGAGGTACGAGCAGTACTTC